This T cell receptor beta chain is from a study of PD-1 and CTLA-4 blockade in melanoma. The CDR3 has 14 residues. Per the germline V gene, CDR1 is SGHVS and CDR2 is FQNEAQ. The V and J ends lost 2 bases and 2 bases respectively, with 6 bases between them. Sequencing was performed with immunoSEQ multiplex PCR; in TCRdb, only in-frame clones are kept and a portion is missing. The sample shows about 18,000 clones, roughly 73% of them seen only once. This sequence originates from a human donor with melanoma. V gene TRBV7-8 combines with J gene TRBJ1-4; D uncertain. Sequenced material: CD8+ T cells from peripheral blood, taken before anti-PD-1 treatment. The CDR3 region has the DNA TGTGCCAGCAGCTTAATGGATACTAATGAAAAACTGTTTTTT. Its translation: CASSLMDTNEKLFF.